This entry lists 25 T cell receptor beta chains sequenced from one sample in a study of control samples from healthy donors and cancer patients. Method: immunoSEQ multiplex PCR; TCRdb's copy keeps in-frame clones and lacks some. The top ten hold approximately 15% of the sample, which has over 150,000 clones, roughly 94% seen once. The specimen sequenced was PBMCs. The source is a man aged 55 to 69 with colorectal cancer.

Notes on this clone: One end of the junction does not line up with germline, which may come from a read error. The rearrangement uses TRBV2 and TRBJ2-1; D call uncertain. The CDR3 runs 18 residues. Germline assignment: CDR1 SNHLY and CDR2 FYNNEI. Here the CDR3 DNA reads TGTGCCAGCAAACAAACCCATACCTCTTTAAGATCCTACAATGGGCAGTTCTTC. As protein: CASKQTHTSLRSYNGQFF.

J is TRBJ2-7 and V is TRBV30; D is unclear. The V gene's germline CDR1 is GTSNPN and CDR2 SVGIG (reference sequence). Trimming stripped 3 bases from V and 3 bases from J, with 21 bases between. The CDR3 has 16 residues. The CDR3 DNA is TGTGCCTGGAGCGGACCCGGTCTTCCGATAATCTACGAGCAGTACTTC. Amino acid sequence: CAWSGPGLPIIYEQYF.

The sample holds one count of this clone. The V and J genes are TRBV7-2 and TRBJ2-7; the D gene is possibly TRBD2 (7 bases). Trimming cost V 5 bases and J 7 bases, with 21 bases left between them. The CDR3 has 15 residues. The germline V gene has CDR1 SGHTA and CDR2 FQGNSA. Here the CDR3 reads CASSPHGGPVREQYF. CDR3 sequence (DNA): TGTGCCAGCAGCCCACACGGGGGGCCCGTTCGGGAGCAGTACTTC.

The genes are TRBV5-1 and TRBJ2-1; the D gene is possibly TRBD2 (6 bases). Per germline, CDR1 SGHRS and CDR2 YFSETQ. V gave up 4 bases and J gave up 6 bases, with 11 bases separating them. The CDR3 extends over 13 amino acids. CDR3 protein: CASSTLTSNEQFF. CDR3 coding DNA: TGCGCCAGCAGCACTCTGACTAGCAATGAGCAGTTCTTC.

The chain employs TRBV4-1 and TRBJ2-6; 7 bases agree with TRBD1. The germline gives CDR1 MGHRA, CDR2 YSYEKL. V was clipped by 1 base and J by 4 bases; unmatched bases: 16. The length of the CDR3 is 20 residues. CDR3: CASSQALPGQIAIGANVLTF. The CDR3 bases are TGCGCCAGCAGCCAAGCCCTCCCGGGACAGATCGCTATCGGGGCCAACGTCCTGACTTTC.

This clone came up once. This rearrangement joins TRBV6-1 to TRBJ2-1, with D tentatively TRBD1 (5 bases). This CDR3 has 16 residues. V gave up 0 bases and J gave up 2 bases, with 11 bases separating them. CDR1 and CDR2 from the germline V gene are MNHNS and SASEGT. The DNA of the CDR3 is TGTGCCAGCAGTGAAGCTAACAGGCAACCCTACAATGAGCAGTTCTTC. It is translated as CASSEANRQPYNEQFF.

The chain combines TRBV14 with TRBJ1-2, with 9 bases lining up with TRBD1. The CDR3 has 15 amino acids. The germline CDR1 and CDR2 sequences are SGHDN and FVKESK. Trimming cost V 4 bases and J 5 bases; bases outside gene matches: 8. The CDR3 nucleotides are TGTGCCAGCAGCCTAACACAGGGGGCGAGATATGGCTACACCTTC. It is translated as CASSLTQGARYGYTF. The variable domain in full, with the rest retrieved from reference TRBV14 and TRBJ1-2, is EAGVTQFPSHSVIEKGQTVTLRCDPISGHDNLYWYRRVMGKEIKFLLHFVKESKQDESGMPNNRFLAERTGGTYSTLKVQPAELEDSGVYFCASSLTQGARYGYTFGSGTRLTVV.

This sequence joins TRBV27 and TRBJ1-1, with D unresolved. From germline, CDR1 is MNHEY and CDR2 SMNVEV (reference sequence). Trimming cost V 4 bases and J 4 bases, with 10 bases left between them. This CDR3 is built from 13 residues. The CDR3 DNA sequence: TGTGCCAGCAGTTCCAGCGGATCCACTGAAGCTTTCTTT. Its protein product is CASSSSGSTEAFF.

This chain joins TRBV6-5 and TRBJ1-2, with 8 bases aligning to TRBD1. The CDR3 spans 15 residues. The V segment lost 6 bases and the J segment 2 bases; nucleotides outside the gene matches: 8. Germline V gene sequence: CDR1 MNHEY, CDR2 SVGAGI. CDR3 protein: CASSLTRTGNYGYTF. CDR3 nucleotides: TGTGCCAGCAGCCTAACCCGGACAGGGAACTATGGCTACACCTTC.

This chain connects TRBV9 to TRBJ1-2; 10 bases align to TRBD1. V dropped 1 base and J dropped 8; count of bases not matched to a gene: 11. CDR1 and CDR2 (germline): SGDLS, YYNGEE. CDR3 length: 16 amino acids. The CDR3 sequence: CASSVQGTGTGDGYTF. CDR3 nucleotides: TGTGCCAGCAGCGTACAAGGGACCGGGACAGGGGACGGCTACACCTTC.

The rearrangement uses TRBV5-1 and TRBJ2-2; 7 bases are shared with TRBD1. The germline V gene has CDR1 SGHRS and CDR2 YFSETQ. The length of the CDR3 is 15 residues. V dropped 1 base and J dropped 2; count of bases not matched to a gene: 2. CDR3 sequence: CASSLRTGNTGELFF. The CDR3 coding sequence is TGCGCCAGCAGCTTGAGGACAGGTAACACCGGGGAGCTGTTTTTT. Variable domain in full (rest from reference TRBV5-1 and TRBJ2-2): KAGVTQTPRYLIKTRGQQVTLSCSPISGHRSVSWYQQTPGQGLQFLFEYFSETQRNKGNFPGRFSGRQFSNSRSEMNVSTLELGDSALYLCASSLRTGNTGELFFGEGSRLTVL.

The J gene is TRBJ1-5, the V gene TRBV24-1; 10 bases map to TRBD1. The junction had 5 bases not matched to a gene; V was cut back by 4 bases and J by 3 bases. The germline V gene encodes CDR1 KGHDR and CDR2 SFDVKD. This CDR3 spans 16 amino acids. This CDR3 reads CATSELGTGDNQPQHF. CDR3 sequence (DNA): TGTGCCACCAGTGAGCTCGGGACAGGGGACAATCAGCCCCAGCATTTT.

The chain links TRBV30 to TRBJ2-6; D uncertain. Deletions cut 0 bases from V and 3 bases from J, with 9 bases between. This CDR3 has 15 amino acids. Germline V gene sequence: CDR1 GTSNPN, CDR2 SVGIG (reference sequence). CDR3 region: CAWSVEWIGANVLTF. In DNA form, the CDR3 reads TGTGCCTGGAGTGTAGAATGGATTGGGGCCAACGTCCTGACTTTC. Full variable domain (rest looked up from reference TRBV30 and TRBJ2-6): SQTIHQWPATLVQPVGSPLSLECTVEGTSNPNLYWYRQAAGRGLQLLFYSVGIGQISSEVPQNLSASRPQDRQFILSSKKLLLSDSGFYLCAWSVEWIGANVLTFGAGSRLTVL.

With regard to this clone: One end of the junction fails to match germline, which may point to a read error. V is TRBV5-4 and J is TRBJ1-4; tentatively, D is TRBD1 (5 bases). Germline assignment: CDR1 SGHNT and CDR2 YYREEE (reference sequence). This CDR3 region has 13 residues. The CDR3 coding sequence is TGTGCCCGCAGCGGGGGGGGGAATGAAAAACTGTTTTTT. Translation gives CARSGGGNEKLFF.

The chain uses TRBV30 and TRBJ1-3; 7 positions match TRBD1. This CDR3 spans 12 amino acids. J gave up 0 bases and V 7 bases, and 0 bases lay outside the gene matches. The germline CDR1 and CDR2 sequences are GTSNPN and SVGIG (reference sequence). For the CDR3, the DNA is TGTGCCTACAGGGGCTCTGGAAACACCATATATTTT. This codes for CAYRGSGNTIYF.

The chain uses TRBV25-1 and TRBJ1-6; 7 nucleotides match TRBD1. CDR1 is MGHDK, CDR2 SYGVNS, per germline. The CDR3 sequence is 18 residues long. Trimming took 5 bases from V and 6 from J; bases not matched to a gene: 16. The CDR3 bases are TGTGCCAGCAGTAGGGGGATTCCCACCGGGACAGTTAATTCACCCCTCCACTTT. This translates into CASSRGIPTGTVNSPLHF.

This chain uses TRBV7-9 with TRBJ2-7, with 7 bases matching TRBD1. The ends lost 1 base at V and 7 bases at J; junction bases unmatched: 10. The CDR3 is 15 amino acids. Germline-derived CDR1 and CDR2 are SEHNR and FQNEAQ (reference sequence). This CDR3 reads CASSLGDRSTGEQYF. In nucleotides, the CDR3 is TGTGCCAGCAGCTTAGGGGACAGAAGTACGGGTGAGCAGTACTTC.

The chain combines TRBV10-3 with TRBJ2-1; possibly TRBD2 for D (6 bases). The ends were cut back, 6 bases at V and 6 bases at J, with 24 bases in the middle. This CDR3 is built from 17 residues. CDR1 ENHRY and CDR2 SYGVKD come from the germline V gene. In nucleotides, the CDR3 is TGTGCCATCAGCCCCATCGCTCCGGGACTGGTCGGCAATGAGCAGTTCTTC. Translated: CAISPIAPGLVGNEQFF.

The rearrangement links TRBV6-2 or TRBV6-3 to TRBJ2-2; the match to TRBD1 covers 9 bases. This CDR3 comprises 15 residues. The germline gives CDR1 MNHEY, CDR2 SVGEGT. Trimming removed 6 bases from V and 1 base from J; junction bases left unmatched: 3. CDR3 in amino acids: CASSPGQGNTGELFF. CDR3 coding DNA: TGTGCCAGCAGCCCGGGACAGGGGAACACCGGGGAGCTGTTTTTT.

In DNA form, the CDR3 reads TGTGCCAGCAGTTCTCCGGGACAGGGTGGAAAACTGTTTTTT. Translation gives CASSSPGQGGKLFF. The chain is built from TRBV5-4 and TRBJ1-4; 9 bases agree with TRBD1. The CDR3 loop spans 14 amino acids. The ends lost 5 bases at V and 10 bases at J; junction bases unmatched: 9. Germline V gene data show CDR1 as SGHNT and CDR2 as YYREEE (reference sequence).

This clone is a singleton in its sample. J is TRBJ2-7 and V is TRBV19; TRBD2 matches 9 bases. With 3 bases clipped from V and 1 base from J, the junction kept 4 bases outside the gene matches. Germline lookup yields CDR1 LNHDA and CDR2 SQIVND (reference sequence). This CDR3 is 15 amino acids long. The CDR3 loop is CASSIGLAGSYEQYF. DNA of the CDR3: TGTGCCAGTAGTATTGGCCTAGCGGGGTCCTACGAGCAGTACTTC.

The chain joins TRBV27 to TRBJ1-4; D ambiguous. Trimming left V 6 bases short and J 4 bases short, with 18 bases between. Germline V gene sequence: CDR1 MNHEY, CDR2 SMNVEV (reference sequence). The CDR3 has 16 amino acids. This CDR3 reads CASSLIAGGGNEKLFF. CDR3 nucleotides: TGTGCCAGCAGCCTTATCGCGGGAGGCGGTAATGAAAAACTGTTTTTT.

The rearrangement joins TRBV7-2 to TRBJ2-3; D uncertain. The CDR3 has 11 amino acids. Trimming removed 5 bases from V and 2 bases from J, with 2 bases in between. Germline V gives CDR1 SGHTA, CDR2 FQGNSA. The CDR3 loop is CASSLTDTQYF. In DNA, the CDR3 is TGTGCCAGCAGCCTCACAGATACGCAGTATTTT.

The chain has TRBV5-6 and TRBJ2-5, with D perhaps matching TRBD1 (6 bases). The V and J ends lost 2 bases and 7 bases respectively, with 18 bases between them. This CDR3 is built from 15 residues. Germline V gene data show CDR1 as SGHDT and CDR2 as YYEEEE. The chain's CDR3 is CASSLQQGRLGTQYF. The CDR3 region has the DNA TGTGCCAGCAGCTTACAACAGGGCCGGTTAGGGACCCAGTACTTC.

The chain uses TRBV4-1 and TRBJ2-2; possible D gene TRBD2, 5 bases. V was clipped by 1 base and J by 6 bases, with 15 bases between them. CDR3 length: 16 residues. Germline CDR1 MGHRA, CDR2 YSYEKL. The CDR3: CASSQVDGGGAGELFF. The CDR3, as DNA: TGCGCCAGCAGCCAAGTGGACGGAGGAGGTGCCGGGGAGCTGTTTTTT.